The T cell receptor (beta chain) under discussion was sequenced for a study of blood T cell repertoires in COVID-19. Study in general: Researchers got acute and convalescent COVID-19 samples from the United States, Italy and Spain. PBMCs, B-cell-depleted T cells, or T cells provided the cDNA or gDNA that made up the material.

The CDR3 has 16 residues. Residents of approximately 25 US areas, aged about 18 to 89 years, made up the participants. Original data processing: Amplification of reference gene primers provided the estimated nucleated cell counts. Sequenced by immunoSEQ multiplex PCR; TCRdb stores in-frame clones only, minus some. V and J calls and clone size come straight from that table; D and trimming were deduced from the DNA. The table has about 400,000 clones, around nine tenths seen once. The sequence came from a woman between 50 and 59 years old who had recovered from COVID-19. The source material was PBMCs or T cells enriched from blood (not recorded which). This rearrangement joins TRBV1 to TRBJ1-2; TRBD1, the table's D call, lacks a check against the DNA. TRBV1 is termed a pseudogene. The CDR3 coding sequence is TGCACCAGCAGCCATCGTGGGGGACAGCACCTCTATGGCTACACCTTC. This sequence encodes CTSSHRGGQHLYGYTF.